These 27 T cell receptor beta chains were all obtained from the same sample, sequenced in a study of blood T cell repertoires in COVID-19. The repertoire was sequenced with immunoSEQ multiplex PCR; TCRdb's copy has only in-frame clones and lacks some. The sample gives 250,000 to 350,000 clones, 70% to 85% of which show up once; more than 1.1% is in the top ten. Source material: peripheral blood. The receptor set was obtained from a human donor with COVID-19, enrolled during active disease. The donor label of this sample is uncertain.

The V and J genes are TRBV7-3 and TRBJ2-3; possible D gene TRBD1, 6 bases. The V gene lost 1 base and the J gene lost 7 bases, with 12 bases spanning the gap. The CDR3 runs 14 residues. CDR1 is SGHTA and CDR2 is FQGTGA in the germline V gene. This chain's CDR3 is CASSLIPGQNTQYF. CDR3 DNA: TGTGCCAGCAGCTTAATTCCAGGACAGAATACGCAGTATTTT.

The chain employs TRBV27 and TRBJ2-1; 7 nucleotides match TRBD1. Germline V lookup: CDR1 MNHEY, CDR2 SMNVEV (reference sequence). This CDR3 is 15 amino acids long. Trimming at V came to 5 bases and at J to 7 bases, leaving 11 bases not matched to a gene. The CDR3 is CASSHSGQLQNEQFF. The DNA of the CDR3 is TGTGCCAGCAGTCACTCGGGACAGCTTCAAAATGAGCAGTTCTTC.

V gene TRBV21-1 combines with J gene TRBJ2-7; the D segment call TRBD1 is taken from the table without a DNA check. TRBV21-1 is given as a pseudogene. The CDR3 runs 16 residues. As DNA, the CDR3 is TGTGCCAGCAGCAAAGGAACAGGGGGCCCTTCCTACGAGCAGTACTTC. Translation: CASSKGTGGPSYEQYF.

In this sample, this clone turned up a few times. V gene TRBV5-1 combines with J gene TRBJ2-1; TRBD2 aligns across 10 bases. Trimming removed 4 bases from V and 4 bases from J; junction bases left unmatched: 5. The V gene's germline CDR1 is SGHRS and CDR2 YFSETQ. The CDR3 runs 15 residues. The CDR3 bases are TGCGCCAGCAGCGCGGAACTAGCGGGGTACAATGAGCAGTTCTTC. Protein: CASSAELAGYNEQFF.

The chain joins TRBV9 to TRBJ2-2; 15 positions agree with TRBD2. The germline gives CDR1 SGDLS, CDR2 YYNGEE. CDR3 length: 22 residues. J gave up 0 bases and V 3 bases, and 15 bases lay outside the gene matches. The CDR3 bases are TGTGCCAGCAGCGCCTGGATACCGGGACTAGCGGGAGGTTTGGCGAACACCGGGGAGCTGTTTTTT. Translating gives CASSAWIPGLAGGLANTGELFF.

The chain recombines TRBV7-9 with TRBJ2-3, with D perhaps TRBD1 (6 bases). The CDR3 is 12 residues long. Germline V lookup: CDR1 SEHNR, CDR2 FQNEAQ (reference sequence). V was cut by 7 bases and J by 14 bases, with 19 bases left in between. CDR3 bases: TGTGCCAGCACCCCAGGGGCGGGTCGCTGGTATTTT. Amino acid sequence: CASTPGAGRWYF.

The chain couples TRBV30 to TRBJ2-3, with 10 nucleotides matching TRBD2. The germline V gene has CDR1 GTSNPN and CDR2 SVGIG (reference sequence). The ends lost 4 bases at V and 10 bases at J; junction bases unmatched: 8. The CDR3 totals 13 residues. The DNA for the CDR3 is TGTGCCTGGACTGGGCTAGCGGGAGCGGCGCAGTATTTT. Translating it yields CAWTGLAGAAQYF.

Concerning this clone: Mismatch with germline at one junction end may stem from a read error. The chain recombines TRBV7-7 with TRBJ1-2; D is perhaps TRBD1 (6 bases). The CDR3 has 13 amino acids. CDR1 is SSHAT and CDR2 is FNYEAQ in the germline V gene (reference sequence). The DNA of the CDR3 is TGTGCTAGCAGCTTCGACAGGAACTATGGCTACACCTTC. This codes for CASSFDRNYGYTF.

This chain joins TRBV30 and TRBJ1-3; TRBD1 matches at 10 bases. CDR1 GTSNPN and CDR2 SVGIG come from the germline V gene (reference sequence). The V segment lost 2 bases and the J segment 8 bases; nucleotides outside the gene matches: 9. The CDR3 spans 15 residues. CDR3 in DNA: TGTGCCTGGAGTACTCTGACAGGGGGCCTAGACACCATATATTTT. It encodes CAWSTLTGGLDTIYF. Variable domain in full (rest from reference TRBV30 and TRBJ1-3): SQTIHQWPATLVQPVGSPLSLECTVEGTSNPNLYWYRQAAGRGLQLLFYSVGIGQISSEVPQNLSASRPQDRQFILSSKKLLLSDSGFYLCAWSTLTGGLDTIYFGEGSWLTVV.

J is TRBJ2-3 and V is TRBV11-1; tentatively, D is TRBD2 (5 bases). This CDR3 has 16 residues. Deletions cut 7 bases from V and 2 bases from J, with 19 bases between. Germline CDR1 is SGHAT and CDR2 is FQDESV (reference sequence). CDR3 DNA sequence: TGTGCCAGCACCCGAGAGGGCTTTTTCTCCACAGATACGCAGTATTTT. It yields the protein CASTREGFFSTDTQYF.

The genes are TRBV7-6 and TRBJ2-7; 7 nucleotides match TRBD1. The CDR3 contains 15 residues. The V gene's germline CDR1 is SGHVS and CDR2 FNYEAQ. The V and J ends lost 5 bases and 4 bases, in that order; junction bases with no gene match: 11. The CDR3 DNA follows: TGTGCCAGCAGCCGGGACAGTTTTCCCACGTACGAGCAGTACTTC. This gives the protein CASSRDSFPTYEQYF.

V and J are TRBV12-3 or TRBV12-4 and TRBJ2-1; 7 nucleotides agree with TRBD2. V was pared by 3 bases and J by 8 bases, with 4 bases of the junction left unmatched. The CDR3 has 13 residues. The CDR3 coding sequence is TGTGCCAGCAGTTTTCGGGGGGAGGATGAGCAGTTCTTC. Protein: CASSFRGEDEQFF.

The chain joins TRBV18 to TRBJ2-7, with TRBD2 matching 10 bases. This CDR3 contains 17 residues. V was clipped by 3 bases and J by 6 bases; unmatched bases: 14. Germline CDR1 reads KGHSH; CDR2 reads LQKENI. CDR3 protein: CASSPGVAGGQVAEQYF. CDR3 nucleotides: TGTGCCAGCTCACCGGGGGTAGCGGGAGGCCAGGTGGCCGAGCAGTACTTC.

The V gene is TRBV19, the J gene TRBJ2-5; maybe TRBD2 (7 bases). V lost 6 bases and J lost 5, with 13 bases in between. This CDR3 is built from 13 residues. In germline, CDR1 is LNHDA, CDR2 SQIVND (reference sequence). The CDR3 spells CASSLGGEETQYF. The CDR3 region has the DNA TGTGCCAGTAGCCTAGGGGGGGAGGAGACCCAGTACTTC.

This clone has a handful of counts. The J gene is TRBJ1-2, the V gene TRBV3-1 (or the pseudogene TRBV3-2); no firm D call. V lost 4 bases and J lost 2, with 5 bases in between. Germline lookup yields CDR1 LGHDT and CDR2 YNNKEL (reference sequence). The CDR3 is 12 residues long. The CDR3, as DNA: TGTGCCAGCAGCCTCGCGAACTATGGCTACACCTTC. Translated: CASSLANYGYTF.

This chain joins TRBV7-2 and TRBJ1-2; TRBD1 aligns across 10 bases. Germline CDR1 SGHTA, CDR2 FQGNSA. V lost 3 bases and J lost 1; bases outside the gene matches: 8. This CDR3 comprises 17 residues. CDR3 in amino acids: CASSFPTGGGLNYGYTF. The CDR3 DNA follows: TGTGCCAGCAGCTTCCCGACAGGGGGCGGCCTTAACTATGGCTACACCTTC.

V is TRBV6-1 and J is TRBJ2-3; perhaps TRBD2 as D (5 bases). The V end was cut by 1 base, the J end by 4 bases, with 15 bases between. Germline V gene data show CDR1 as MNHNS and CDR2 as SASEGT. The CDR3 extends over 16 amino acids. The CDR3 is CASSEGVRVSADTQYF. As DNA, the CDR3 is TGTGCCAGCAGTGAAGGGGTGAGGGTGTCGGCAGATACGCAGTATTTT.

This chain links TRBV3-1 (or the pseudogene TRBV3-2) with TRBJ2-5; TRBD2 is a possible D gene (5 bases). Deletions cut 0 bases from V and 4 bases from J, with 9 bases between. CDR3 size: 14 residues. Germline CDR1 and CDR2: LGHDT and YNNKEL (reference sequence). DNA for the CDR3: TGTGCCAGCAGCCAAGATCCGGGAACAGAGACCCAGTACTTC. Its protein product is CASSQDPGTETQYF.

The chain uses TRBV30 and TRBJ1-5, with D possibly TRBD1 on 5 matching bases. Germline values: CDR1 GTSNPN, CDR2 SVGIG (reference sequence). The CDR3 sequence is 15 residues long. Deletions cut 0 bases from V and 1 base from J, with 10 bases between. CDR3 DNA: TGTGCCTGGAGTGTACTTGGGGGGAGCAATCAGCCCCAGCATTTT. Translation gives CAWSVLGGSNQPQHF.

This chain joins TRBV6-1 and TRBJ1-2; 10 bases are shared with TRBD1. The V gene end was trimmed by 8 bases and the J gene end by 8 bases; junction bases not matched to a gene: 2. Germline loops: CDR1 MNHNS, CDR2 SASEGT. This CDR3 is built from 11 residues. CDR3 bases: TGTGCCAGCGGGACAGGGGAAGGCTACACCTTC. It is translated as CASGTGEGYTF.

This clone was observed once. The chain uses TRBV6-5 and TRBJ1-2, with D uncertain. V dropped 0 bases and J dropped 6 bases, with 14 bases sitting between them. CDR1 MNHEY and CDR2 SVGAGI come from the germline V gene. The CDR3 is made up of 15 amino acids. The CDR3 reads CASSYSNKRDDGYTF. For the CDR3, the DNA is TGTGCCAGCAGTTACTCGAATAAAAGAGATGATGGCTACACCTTC.

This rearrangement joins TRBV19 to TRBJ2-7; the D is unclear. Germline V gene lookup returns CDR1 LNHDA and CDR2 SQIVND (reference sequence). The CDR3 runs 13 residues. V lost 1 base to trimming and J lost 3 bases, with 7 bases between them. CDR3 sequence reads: CASSIGGNYEQYF. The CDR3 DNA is TGTGCCAGTAGTATAGGAGGAAACTACGAGCAGTACTTC.

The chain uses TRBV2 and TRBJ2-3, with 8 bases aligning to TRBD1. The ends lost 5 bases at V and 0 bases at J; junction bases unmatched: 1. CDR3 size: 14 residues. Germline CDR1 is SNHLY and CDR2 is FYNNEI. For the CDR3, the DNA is TGTGCCAGCAGTCGGGACAGGAGCACAGATACGCAGTATTTT. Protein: CASSRDRSTDTQYF.

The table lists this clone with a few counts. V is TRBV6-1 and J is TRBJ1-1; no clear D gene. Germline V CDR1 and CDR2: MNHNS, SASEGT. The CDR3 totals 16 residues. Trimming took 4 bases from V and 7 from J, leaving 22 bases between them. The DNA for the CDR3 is TGTGCCAGCAGTGCACTCCGGGAGGGATCAGGAGGTGAAGCTTTCTTT. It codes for CASSALREGSGGEAFF.

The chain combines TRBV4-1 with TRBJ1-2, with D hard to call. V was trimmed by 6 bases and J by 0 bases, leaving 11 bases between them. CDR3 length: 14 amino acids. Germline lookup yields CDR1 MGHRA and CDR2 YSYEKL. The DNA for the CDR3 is TGCGCCAGCAGTCGAAGCGACCCTAACTATGGCTACACCTTC. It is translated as CASSRSDPNYGYTF.

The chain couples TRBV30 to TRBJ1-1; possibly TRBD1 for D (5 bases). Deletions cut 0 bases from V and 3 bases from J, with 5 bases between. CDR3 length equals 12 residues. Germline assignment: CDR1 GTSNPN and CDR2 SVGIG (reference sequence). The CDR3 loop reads CAWSVGDTEAFF. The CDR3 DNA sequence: TGTGCCTGGAGTGTAGGGGACACTGAAGCTTTCTTT. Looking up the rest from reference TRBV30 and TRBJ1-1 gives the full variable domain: SQTIHQWPATLVQPVGSPLSLECTVEGTSNPNLYWYRQAAGRGLQLLFYSVGIGQISSEVPQNLSASRPQDRQFILSSKKLLLSDSGFYLCAWSVGDTEAFFGQGTRLTVV.

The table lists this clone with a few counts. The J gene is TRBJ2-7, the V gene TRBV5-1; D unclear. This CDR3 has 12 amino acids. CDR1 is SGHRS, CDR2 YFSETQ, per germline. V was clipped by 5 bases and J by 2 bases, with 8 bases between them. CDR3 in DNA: TGCGCCAGCAGGGCCACCACCTACGAGCAGTACTTC. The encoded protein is CASRATTYEQYF.